Below are 30 T cell receptor beta chains sequenced from a single sample in a study of blood T cell repertoires in COVID-19. TCRdb's table, derived via immunoSEQ multiplex PCR, lists solely in-frame clones and lacks some. The repertoire holds fewer than 300,000 clones, with approximately 84% as singletons. The sequenced sample consisted of PBMCs or T cells enriched from blood (not recorded which). The source of these receptors is a man between 18 and 29 years old who had recovered from COVID-19.

The V gene is TRBV12-5, the J gene TRBJ1-1, with D perhaps TRBD1 (5 bases). CDR3 length: 17 residues. CDR1 LGHNT and CDR2 FRNRAP come from the germline V gene. The V end lost 0 bases, the J end lost 4 bases, and 18 bases lay between the germline ends. This CDR3 reads CASGLVTWGGGGTEAFF. The CDR3 nucleotides read TGTGCTAGTGGTTTGGTTACGTGGGGGGGTGGCGGCACTGAAGCTTTCTTT.

This sequence joins TRBV10-3 and TRBJ2-4, with a weak D call TRBD2 (5 bases). The CDR3 is 14 amino acids. V was cut by 4 bases and J by 9 bases, with 16 bases left in between. Germline CDR1 and CDR2: ENHRY and SYGVKD. The CDR3 DNA is TGTGCCATCAGTGGGACTGCATCCCCTGGCATTCAGTACTTC. Amino acids: CAISGTASPGIQYF.

J is TRBJ1-5 and V is TRBV25-1, with D possibly matching TRBD1 (6 bases). The germline V and J ends were trimmed by 4 bases and 6 bases, with 13 bases remaining between them. Germline V lookup: CDR1 MGHDK, CDR2 SYGVNS. There are 14 residues in the CDR3. The CDR3 reads CASSVTGLSQPQHF. CDR3 sequence (DNA): TGTGCCAGCAGTGTAACAGGGTTAAGTCAGCCCCAGCATTTT.

This chain joins TRBV4-1 and TRBJ1-1; D not certain. There are 15 residues in the CDR3. Between the trimmed V and J ends, which lost 4 bases and 1 base, there was a span of 13 bases. The germline V gene has CDR1 MGHRA and CDR2 YSYEKL. The CDR3 loop is CASSPGSLSNTEAFF. The CDR3 DNA follows: TGCGCCAGCAGCCCTGGTAGTTTGTCGAACACTGAAGCTTTCTTT.

The chain combines TRBV7-9 with TRBJ2-7, with TRBD2 identical over 11 bases. From germline, CDR1 is SEHNR and CDR2 FQNEAQ (reference sequence). The CDR3 contains 15 residues. V dropped 2 bases and J dropped 5; count of bases not matched to a gene: 5. The CDR3 is CASSLSLAGGDEQYF. The CDR3, as DNA: TGTGCCAGCAGCTTATCCCTAGCGGGGGGAGACGAGCAGTACTTC.

This chain uses TRBV19 with TRBJ1-5; TRBD1 is a possible D gene (5 bases). Trimming left V 11 bases short and J 4 bases short, with 15 bases between. There are 13 residues in the CDR3. Per the germline V gene, CDR1 is LNHDA and CDR2 is SQIVND (reference sequence). The chain's CDR3 is CASVAGYNQPQHF. For the CDR3, the DNA is TGTGCCTCGGTAGCAGGGTATAATCAGCCCCAGCATTTT.

This clone was observed a single time. DNA for the CDR3: TGCGCCAGCAGCTCAGAAACAGGGCCAGGGGCGGATGGCTACACCTTC. Protein: CASSSETGPGADGYTF. This chain connects TRBV5-1 to TRBJ1-2; possibly TRBD1 for D (6 bases). Per the germline V gene, CDR1 is SGHRS and CDR2 is YFSETQ. Trimming shortened V by 3 bases and J by 6 bases, and 21 bases separated the two germline ends. The CDR3 runs 16 residues.

V is TRBV27 and J is TRBJ2-1, with D perhaps TRBD2 (6 bases). V was pared by 2 bases and J by 7 bases, with 12 bases between. The CDR3 is 14 residues long. Germline assignment: CDR1 MNHEY and CDR2 SMNVEV (reference sequence). This CDR3 is CASSLAGLGNEQFF. The CDR3 DNA is TGTGCCAGCAGTTTAGCGGGGCTAGGAAATGAGCAGTTCTTC.

This sequence joins TRBV18 and TRBJ1-4, with TRBD1 matching 7 bases. The junction had 12 bases not matched to a gene; V was cut back by 1 base and J by 10 bases. Germline V lookup: CDR1 KGHSH, CDR2 LQKENI. The CDR3 runs 16 residues. This CDR3 reads CASSPRSRGIDVKLFF. DNA of the CDR3: TGTGCCAGCTCACCACGAAGCAGGGGGATCGATGTAAAACTGTTTTTT. Filled out from reference TRBV18 and TRBJ1-4, the complete variable domain reads NAGVMQNPRHLVRRRGQEARLRCSPMKGHSHVYWYRQLPEEGLKFMVYLQKENIIDESGMPKERFSAEFPKEGPSILRIQQVVRGDSAAYFCASSPRSRGIDVKLFFGSGTQLSVL.

The V and J genes are TRBV5-1 and TRBJ1-4; D remains ambiguous. V was shortened by 2 bases and J by 7 bases, with 15 bases between the two germline ends. This CDR3 comprises 15 residues. Germline V gene lookup returns CDR1 SGHRS and CDR2 YFSETQ. CDR3 bases: TGCGCCAGCAGCTTCGGAAATCAAGCGGGTGAAAAACTGTTTTTT. Its protein product is CASSFGNQAGEKLFF.

The chain uses TRBV18 and TRBJ1-2; the D gene is possibly TRBD1 (6 bases). The CDR3 spans 13 residues. CDR1 and CDR2 (germline): KGHSH, LQKENI. Deletions cut 6 bases from V and 7 bases from J, with 15 bases between. CDR3 nucleotide sequence: TGTGCCAGCTCGCCTGACAGGTCGTCTGGCTACACCTTC. Translated, it gives CASSPDRSSGYTF.

The CDR3 is CASSRPGIGQPQHF. CDR3 in DNA: TGTGCCAGCAGCCGACCAGGGATTGGTCAGCCCCAGCATTTT. The rearrangement links TRBV3-1 (or the pseudogene TRBV3-2) to TRBJ1-5; tentative D call: TRBD1 (5 bases). V gave up 4 bases and J gave up 6 bases, with 13 bases separating them. Germline V gene sequence: CDR1 LGHDT, CDR2 YNNKEL (reference sequence). The CDR3 sequence is 14 residues long.

The V and J genes are TRBV28 and TRBJ2-5; unclear D gene. Looked up from germline, CDR1 is MDHEN and CDR2 is SYDVKM. The CDR3 has 13 amino acids. V was trimmed by 7 bases and J by 2 bases, leaving 11 bases between them. CDR3 region: CASMGSTQETQYF. The CDR3 bases are TGTGCCAGCATGGGTAGCACACAAGAGACCCAGTACTTC.

This clone showed up just a few times. The J gene is TRBJ2-2, the V gene TRBV4-1, with 12 bases identical to TRBD2. This CDR3 is 17 amino acids long. The J segment lost 3 bases and the V segment lost 3 bases, leaving 5 bases of the junction unmatched. CDR1 is MGHRA, CDR2 YSYEKL, per germline. CDR3 protein: CASSQGRLAGDTGELFF. As DNA, the CDR3 is TGCGCCAGCAGCCAGGGGCGACTAGCGGGGGACACCGGGGAGCTGTTTTTT.

The rearrangement joins TRBV24-1 to TRBJ1-2; a possible D gene is TRBD1 (6 bases). With 2 bases removed from V and 3 bases from J, the gap between germline ends came to 9 bases. CDR1 is KGHDR and CDR2 is SFDVKD in the germline V gene. CDR3 length: 14 residues. The CDR3 region has the DNA TGTGCCACCAGTGATTGGGACACCTACTATGGCTACACCTTC. Its protein is CATSDWDTYYGYTF.

The chain couples TRBV30 to TRBJ2-2; tentative D call: TRBD1 (6 bases). From germline, CDR1 is GTSNPN and CDR2 SVGIG (reference sequence). The CDR3 is made up of 14 amino acids. V was pared by 7 bases and J by 2 bases, with 14 bases between. In DNA form, the CDR3 reads TGTGCCTTACGAGGGGGAATTAACACCGGGGAGCTGTTTTTT. Its protein is CALRGGINTGELFF.

V usage is TRBV7-9 and J usage is TRBJ2-3; D is possibly TRBD1 (6 bases). This CDR3 is 14 amino acids long. The germline CDR1 and CDR2 sequences are SEHNR and FQNEAQ (reference sequence). V was shortened by 4 bases and J by 1 base, with 9 bases between the two germline ends. CDR3 sequence: CASSSGHRTDTQYF. CDR3 coding DNA: TGTGCCAGCAGCTCGGGACACCGCACAGATACGCAGTATTTT.

V gene TRBV27 combines with J gene TRBJ1-5; no definite D call. The CDR3 runs 14 residues. The germline V gene has CDR1 MNHEY and CDR2 SMNVEV (reference sequence). The V end was cut by 6 bases, the J end by 0 bases, with 9 bases between. CDR3 region: CASRRGNSNQPQHF. DNA for the CDR3: TGTGCCAGCAGGAGAGGGAATAGCAATCAGCCCCAGCATTTT.

The chain joins TRBV6-2 or TRBV6-3 to TRBJ2-1, with a possible D match to TRBD2 (5 bases). V lost 2 bases and J 1 base, leaving 9 bases between the germline ends. The CDR3 has 15 amino acids. Per germline, CDR1 MNHEY and CDR2 SVGEGT. The CDR3 sequence is CASSYGSTSYNEQFF. In nucleotides, the CDR3 is TGTGCCAGCAGTTACGGGAGCACTTCCTACAATGAGCAGTTCTTC.

The rearrangement joins TRBV5-5 to TRBJ2-7; 12 bases line up with TRBD2. Germline CDR1 and CDR2: SGHKS and YYEKEE (reference sequence). This CDR3 is built from 16 residues. Trimming took 4 bases from V and 2 from J; bases not matched to a gene: 7. CDR3 in DNA: TGTGCCAGCAGCCTAGGACTAGCGGGACAGACCTACGAGCAGTACTTC. Protein sequence: CASSLGLAGQTYEQYF.

The gene calls are TRBV2 and TRBJ1-1; TRBD1 might be the D (6 bases). This CDR3 spans 15 amino acids. Trimming stripped 4 bases from V and 1 base from J, with 13 bases between. The V gene's germline CDR1 is SNHLY and CDR2 FYNNEI. This CDR3 reads CASSGRGLRNTEAFF. The DNA of the CDR3 is TGTGCCAGCAGTGGCAGGGGATTGAGGAACACTGAAGCTTTCTTT. Together with reference TRBV2 and TRBJ1-1, the CDR3 gives the full variable domain: EPEVTQTPSHQVTQMGQEVILRCVPISNHLYFYWYRQILGQKVEFLVSFYNNEISEKSEIFDDQFSVERPDGSNFTLKIRSTKLEDSAMYFCASSGRGLRNTEAFFGQGTRLTVV.

This chain links TRBV6-4 with TRBJ2-3, with D uncertain. The CDR3 consists of 16 residues. The V end was cut by 0 bases, the J end by 5 bases, with 15 bases between. Germline V lookup: CDR1 MRHNA, CDR2 SNTAGT. Here the CDR3 DNA reads TGTGCCAGCAGTGACTCGATTCTAACAGCTTTAGATACGCAGTATTTT. It encodes CASSDSILTALDTQYF.

The chain links TRBV4-1 to TRBJ2-7; 11 nucleotides agree with TRBD1. CDR3 length equals 16 residues. CDR1 is MGHRA, CDR2 YSYEKL, per germline. The J segment lost 3 bases and the V segment lost 0 bases, leaving 4 bases of the junction unmatched. The CDR3 spells CASSQDGGQGDYEQYF. In DNA form, the CDR3 reads TGCGCCAGCAGCCAAGATGGGGGACAGGGGGACTACGAGCAGTACTTC.

V gene TRBV5-1 combines with J gene TRBJ2-1; possible D gene TRBD2, 5 bases. The CDR3 loop spans 15 amino acids. V lost 0 bases, J lost 1 base, and 8 bases lay in between. Germline CDR1 reads SGHRS; CDR2 reads YFSETQ. CDR3 residues: CASSLDGVSYNEQFF. The CDR3 DNA is TGCGCCAGCAGCTTGGACGGGGTTTCCTACAATGAGCAGTTCTTC.

The V gene is TRBV7-2, the J gene TRBJ2-5, with D possibly TRBD1 on 6 matching bases. Germline values: CDR1 SGHTA, CDR2 FQGNSA. This CDR3 is built from 12 residues. V lost 5 bases and J lost 8, with 12 bases in between. DNA for the CDR3: TGTGCCAGCAGCCTTGCACAGGGAACCCAGTACTTC. It yields the protein CASSLAQGTQYF.

The chain employs TRBV3-1 (or the pseudogene TRBV3-2) and TRBJ1-6; perhaps TRBD1 as D (6 bases). There are 15 residues in the CDR3. The germline gives CDR1 LGHDT, CDR2 YNNKEL (reference sequence). The germline V and J ends were trimmed by 4 bases and 7 bases, with 14 bases remaining between them. The chain's CDR3 is CASSLATGTNSPLHF. The CDR3 DNA reads as TGTGCCAGCAGCCTAGCGACAGGAACAAATTCACCCCTCCACTTT.

The rearrangement joins TRBV3-1 (or the pseudogene TRBV3-2) to TRBJ2-1; no firm D call. Germline V gives CDR1 LGHDT, CDR2 YNNKEL (reference sequence). V was cut by 3 bases and J by 8 bases, with 11 bases left in between. This CDR3 has 13 residues. In DNA, the CDR3 is TGTGCCAGCAGCCATAGTGAGGCGGATGAGCAGTTCTTC. Translated: CASSHSEADEQFF.

This clone was seen just once. This chain uses TRBV27 with TRBJ1-1; perhaps TRBD1 as D (5 bases). Germline V gives CDR1 MNHEY, CDR2 SMNVEV (reference sequence). V gave up 2 bases and J gave up 5 bases, with 15 bases separating them. The CDR3 runs 15 residues. For the CDR3, the DNA is TGTGCCAGCAGTTTAGTTGGGGGGTCGGATACTGAAGCTTTCTTT. It is translated as CASSLVGGSDTEAFF.

The V and J genes are TRBV7-2 and TRBJ1-4; TRBD1 matches 8 bases. The ends lost 3 bases at V and 14 bases at J; junction bases unmatched: 5. The germline gives CDR1 SGHTA, CDR2 FQGNSA. The CDR3 spans 12 residues. The CDR3 sequence: CASSFDRGGLFF. The CDR3 DNA reads TGTGCCAGCAGCTTCGACAGGGGAGGGCTGTTTTTT.

The rearrangement links TRBV14 to TRBJ2-1; weak D call: TRBD1 (6 bases). With 3 bases removed from V and 0 bases from J, the gap between germline ends came to 12 bases. CDR3 length: 16 amino acids. CDR1 is SGHDN and CDR2 is FVKESK in the germline V gene. The CDR3 loop reads CASSHLRDNSYNEQFF. The CDR3 nucleotides are TGTGCCAGCAGCCATCTCCGGGACAACTCCTACAATGAGCAGTTCTTC.